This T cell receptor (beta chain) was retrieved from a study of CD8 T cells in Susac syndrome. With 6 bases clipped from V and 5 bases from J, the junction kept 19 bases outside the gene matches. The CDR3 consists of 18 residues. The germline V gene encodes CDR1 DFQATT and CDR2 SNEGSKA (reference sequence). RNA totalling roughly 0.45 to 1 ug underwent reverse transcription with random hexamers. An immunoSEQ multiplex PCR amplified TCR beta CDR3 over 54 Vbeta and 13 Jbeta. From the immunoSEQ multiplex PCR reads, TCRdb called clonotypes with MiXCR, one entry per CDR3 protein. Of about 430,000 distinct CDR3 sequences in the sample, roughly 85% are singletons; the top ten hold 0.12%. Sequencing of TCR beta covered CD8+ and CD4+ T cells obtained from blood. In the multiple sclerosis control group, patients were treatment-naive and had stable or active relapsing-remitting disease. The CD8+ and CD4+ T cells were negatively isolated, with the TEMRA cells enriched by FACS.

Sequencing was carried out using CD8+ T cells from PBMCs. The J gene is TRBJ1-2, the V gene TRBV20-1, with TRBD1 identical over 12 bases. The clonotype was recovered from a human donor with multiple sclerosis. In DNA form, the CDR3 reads TGCAGTGCCGTGGGACAGGGGGCGATAGTTCCTACCCTTTATGGCTACACCTTC. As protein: CSAVGQGAIVPTLYGYTF.